Listed below are T cell receptor beta chains from one sample, sequenced in a study of cytomegalovirus exposure and HLA in healthy donors. Generated by immunoSEQ multiplex PCR, the TCRdb table keeps only in-frame clones and is missing some. The top ten hold 3.5% to 5% of the sample, which has approximately 160,000 clones, roughly two thirds seen once. The sequenced material came from PBMCs. These receptors all stem from a woman between 18 and 29 years old in good health and CMV-seropositive. CDR3s include the opening cysteine and the closing phenylalanine or tryptophan. Each record gives: clone size, V gene, J gene, D gene, CDR3 protein. The D gene is left open where the match is weak. Only part of the rows carry a size: once, few, many, or a class if the clone is expanded.

>NA|TRBV18|TRBJ1-2|TRBD1
CASSPPYGTGRYGYTF
>NA|TRBV5-1|TRBJ1-4|NA
CASSLRPGDNEKLFF
>NA|TRBV7-2|TRBJ1-1|NA
CASSLGGFNTEAFF
>NA|TRBV2|TRBJ2-5|NA
CASTQLRGPKETQYF
>NA|TRBV7-9|TRBJ1-6|NA
CASTAARGDSPLHF
>NA|TRBV7-2|TRBJ2-7|TRBD2
CASSSRSSGTNEQYF
>NA|TRBV27|TRBJ1-1|NA
CASSWTVNTEAFF
>NA|TRBV6-5|TRBJ2-7|TRBD2
CASSYGGSRYEQYF
>NA|TRBV5-6|TRBJ2-1|TRBD2
CASSLVLREGQNEQFF
>NA|TRBV10-3|TRBJ2-2|TRBD2
CAISGTPGLVFNGELFF
>NA|TRBV6-5|TRBJ2-5|NA
CASSYLAGETQYF
>NA|TRBV7-2|TRBJ1-1|TRBD1
CASSSSGGAAEAFF
>once|TRBV19|TRBJ2-1|TRBD2
CASSIVAGAYNEQFF
>few|TRBV4-2|TRBJ1-1|NA
CASSPFGGANTEAFF
>few|TRBV5-1|TRBJ2-4|NA
CASSDRTYVSSVAKNIQYF
>NA|TRBV9|TRBJ1-4|NA
CASSARWGGNEKLFF
>few|TRBV9|TRBJ2-1|TRBD2
CASSALAGGSYNEQFF
>NA|TRBV27|TRBJ2-2|NA
CASSALGLAKNTGELFF
>NA|TRBV7-9|TRBJ2-1|NA
CASSSTANEQFF
>NA|TRBV7-3|TRBJ2-5|TRBD2
CASSLFPSGEQETQYF
>few|TRBV7-2|TRBJ2-5|TRBD1
CASSLGGGAETQYF
>once|TRBV7-9|TRBJ1-5|NA
CASSALTARGPQHF
>few|TRBV11-1|TRBJ2-2|TRBD1
CASSRRDRPTYTGELFF
>NA|TRBV7-2|TRBJ1-2|NA
CASSLGSSANYGYTF
>NA|TRBV25-1|TRBJ1-1|TRBD1
CASSEGQGGLEAFF
>NA|TRBV11-1|TRBJ2-7|NA
CASSLDSGARYEQYF
>few|TRBV5-1|TRBJ2-7|TRBD1
CASSAPASGTGEQYF
>NA|TRBV7-2|TRBJ1-6|NA
CASSLALIQSSYNSPLHF
>NA|TRBV30|TRBJ2-7|NA
CASPGKGQYEQYF
>NA|TRBV7-3|TRBJ2-2|NA
CASSWELGELFF
>NA|TRBV10-3|TRBJ2-6|TRBD1
CAIRGDRGRNGANVLTF
>few|TRBV5-1|TRBJ2-3|TRBD1
CASRPGTGGTDTQYF
>NA|TRBV27|TRBJ2-1|TRBD1
CASSLNRGNEQFF
>NA|TRBV6-6|TRBJ1-5|NA
CASSYDGIYQPQHF
>NA|TRBV9|TRBJ2-1|NA
CASSVEGVGEQFF
>NA|TRBV30|TRBJ1-3|NA
CAWNPGTEGNTIYF
>NA|TRBV29-1|TRBJ2-2|NA
CSVALWHTGELFF
>NA|TRBV7-9|TRBJ1-3|NA
CASSLVFELVSGNTIYF
>once|TRBV7-9|TRBJ2-5|TRBD2
CASSLHPTSGRQYF
>NA|TRBV27|TRBJ2-7|NA
CASSFPVREQYF
>NA|TRBV7-9|TRBJ2-7|NA
CASSTRLGLYEQYF
>NA|TRBV6-6|TRBJ2-6|NA
CASSKQQSSGANVLTF
>NA|TRBV28|TRBJ1-2|NA
CASSFGGYYGYTF
>few|TRBV7-3|TRBJ1-1|NA
CASSPQSGMATEAFF
>once|TRBV18|TRBJ1-2|NA
CASSQGGSYGYTF
>few|TRBV6-5|TRBJ1-1|NA
CASSYSSLNTEAFF
>NA|TRBV30|TRBJ2-7|NA
CAWAPTTASEQYF
>NA|TRBV6-5|TRBJ1-2|NA
CASSSGEDYGYTF
>NA|TRBV27|TRBJ1-2|TRBD1
CASSSTRTGANYGYTF
>few|TRBV9|TRBJ2-3|TRBD2
CASSVEEPAGRGDTDTQYF
>NA|TRBV30|TRBJ1-1|NA
CAWSRGSPDAEAFF
>NA|TRBV4-1|TRBJ1-3|NA
CASSESSGNTIYF
>once|TRBV5-1|TRBJ2-3|TRBD2
CASSLGRTSGGTDTQYF
>NA|TRBV28|TRBJ1-2|NA
CASSLVGGVLDGYTF
>NA|TRBV4-3|TRBJ2-3|NA
CASSRGRNTDTQYF
>NA|TRBV6-6|TRBJ2-7|NA
CASSFIVHEQYF
>few|TRBV15|TRBJ2-2|NA
CATSRDSPGEVGRTGELFF